This T cell receptor beta chain was retrieved from a study of T cell repertoires in cytomegalovirus infection. TCRdb analysed the reads with MiXCR anew, one entry per CDR3 protein. There are tens of thousands of distinct CDR3 sequences in the sample; about 22% occur only once, and under 85% lies in the top ten. Notes on this clonotype: No antigen is known for it.

CDR1 is DFQATT and CDR2 is SNEGSKA in the germline V gene (reference sequence). V trimming: 1 base; J trimming: 6 bases; junction bases outside the gene matches: 9. The CDR3 is 15 amino acids. Material for sequencing was PBMCs, sequenced either directly or after in vitro stimulation (not recorded which). The clonotype originates from a human donor in good health (CMV status not recorded). Some clones in this sample may be carry-over from other donors' samples. The chain recombines TRBV20-1 with TRBJ1-5; 7 nucleotides line up with TRBD1. In DNA form, the CDR3 reads TGCAGTGCTAGAGGAGAAGCAGGGGGAAGTCAGCCCCAGCATTTT. Its protein is CSARGEAGGSQPQHF.